This is a list of T cell receptor beta chains from one sample in a study of blood T cell repertoires in COVID-19. Data came from immunoSEQ multiplex PCR; TCRdb stores just in-frame clones and leaves some out. The sample includes about 210,000 clones, more than 70% of them seen just once. Sequenced material: PBMCs or T cells enriched from blood (not recorded which). Receptor source: a man in his forties or fifties with acute COVID-19. Both conserved end residues are part of each CDR3. The D gene is left open where the match is weak. The size field is filled for only some rows; it gives once, few, many or a size class.

TGTGCCAGCAGTGCAGGGTTAGGGGGGGGCGGATCTCCGGAGTACACTGAAGCTTTCTTT,CASSAGLGGGGSPEYTEAFF,TRBV2,TRBJ1-1,NA,NA
TGTGCCAGCGGGGGCAGAGAAGAGACCCAGTACTTC,CASGGREETQYF,TRBV6-5,TRBJ2-5,NA,NA
TGTGCCAGCAGCGTAGATCCCAACAGGAACACCGGGGAGCTGTTTTTT,CASSVDPNRNTGELFF,TRBV9,TRBJ2-2,NA,NA
TGTGCCAGCAGACTCGATCAAGAGACCCAGTACTTC,CASRLDQETQYF,TRBV6-5,TRBJ2-5,NA,NA
TGTGCCAGCAGCTCCGGGAGGCCGTGGAAAAACATTCAGTACTTC,CASSSGRPWKNIQYF,TRBV5-6,TRBJ2-4,NA,TRBD2
TGCGCCAGCAGCTTGGACAGGCCGAACACCGGGGAGCTGTTTTTT,CASSLDRPNTGELFF,TRBV5-1,TRBJ2-2,few,NA
TGCAGCGCCCGTGGGGGGTGGTACGAGCAGTACTTC,CSARGGWYEQYF,TRBV29-1,TRBJ2-7,NA,NA
TGCAGTGCTTCCCGAGGCGGGCAGTACTTC,CSASRGGQYF,TRBV20-1,TRBJ2-7,once,NA
TGTGCCAGCAGCTTAGAATTCCGGGACACCACCGGGGAGCTGTTTTTT,CASSLEFRDTTGELFF,TRBV7-2,TRBJ2-2,once,NA
TGTGCTAGTGGTTCTGGACTTTTCCCCACAGATACGCAGTATTTT,CASGSGLFPTDTQYF,TRBV12-5,TRBJ2-3,NA,NA
TGTGCCAGCAGCCAAGACCAAAGAAGCGGGGGGACAGATACGCAGTATTTT,CASSQDQRSGGTDTQYF,TRBV5-6,TRBJ2-3,NA,TRBD2
TGTGCCAGCAGACGGGACTGGGCAGCCGGGGAGCTGTTTTTT,CASRRDWAAGELFF,TRBV28,TRBJ2-2,NA,NA
TGTGCCAGCAGCGGGAGGGGGCAAAGCACTGAAGCTTTCTTT,CASSGRGQSTEAFF,TRBV6-5,TRBJ1-1,NA,TRBD1
TGTGCCAGCAGCCGCCGACTAGCGGGAGGGCCCTGGGATGAGCAGTTCTTC,CASSRRLAGGPWDEQFF,TRBV11-2,TRBJ2-1,NA,TRBD2
TGTGCCAGCAGCCCGGGATTTGGTAGCTACGAGCAGTACTTC,CASSPGFGSYEQYF,TRBV27,TRBJ2-7,NA,NA
TGCGCCAGCCGACAGGGCCCCGAATCCTACGAGCAGTACTTC,CASRQGPESYEQYF,TRBV5-1,TRBJ2-7,NA,TRBD1
TGTGCCAGCAGCCTAGCGCCTTCACCCGGGACAGGGCACCATGAGCAGTTCTTC,CASSLAPSPGTGHHEQFF,TRBV5-5,TRBJ2-1,NA,TRBD1
TGTGCCAGCAGCTTGGAAGGCGGCCCCTACAATGAGCAGTTCTTC,CASSLEGGPYNEQFF,TRBV5-4,TRBJ2-1,NA,NA
TGCAGCGCTTATGAGGTGGATGAGCAGTTCTTC,CSAYEVDEQFF,TRBV20-1,TRBJ2-1,NA,NA
TGTGCCAGCAGTTACTCGGAAAACAGCCGCTTTGGAGGCTACACCTTC,CASSYSENSRFGGYTF,TRBV6-5,TRBJ1-2,once,NA
TGTGCCAGCAGTCCTCCACCCAGGGTGGAAGCTTTCTTT,CASSPPPRVEAFF,TRBV28,TRBJ1-1,NA,NA
TGTGCCACCAGTGGCCGGGACAGGGCTAAAGAGCAGTTCTTC,CATSGRDRAKEQFF,TRBV24-1,TRBJ2-1,NA,TRBD1
TGTGCCAGTAGTATATCCGGAGGACGAGAGACCCAGTACTTC,CASSISGGRETQYF,TRBV19,TRBJ2-5,once,NA
TGTGCCAGCAGCGCGGGAGTTCGGGCGCCTTGGCAGTTCTTC,CASSAGVRAPWQFF,TRBV14,TRBJ2-1,NA,TRBD2
TGTGCCAGCAGTTTGGGCAGGGTTGGAAACACCATATATTTT,CASSLGRVGNTIYF,TRBV28,TRBJ1-3,NA,NA
TGTGCCAGCAGCTTAGCTGGGGCAGGGGACATTCAGTACTTC,CASSLAGAGDIQYF,TRBV7-9,TRBJ2-4,NA,NA
TGCGCCAGCAGCCAGGGCCTCTATGGCTACACCTTC,CASSQGLYGYTF,TRBV5-1,TRBJ1-2,NA,NA
TGTGCCAGTGGTCAGAATAGCAATCAGCCCCAGCATTTT,CASGQNSNQPQHF,TRBV19,TRBJ1-5,NA,NA
TGTGCCAGCAGCTTAGGGCTATCCACCGGGGAGCTGTTTTTT,CASSLGLSTGELFF,TRBV7-3,TRBJ2-2,NA,NA
TGTGCCAGCAGCCAAGATCCAATCATGAACACTGAAGCTTTCTTT,CASSQDPIMNTEAFF,TRBV3-1/TRBV3-2,TRBJ1-1,once,NA
TGCGCCAGCAGCCAACCCCGGGTGGGTCAAGAGACCCAGTACTTC,CASSQPRVGQETQYF,TRBV4-1,TRBJ2-5,NA,NA
TGTGCCTGGCGTATCGGGGGGAAGAACACTGAAGCTTTCTTT,CAWRIGGKNTEAFF,TRBV30,TRBJ1-1,NA,NA
TGTGCCACCAGCACGGGACAGGGGGCCCCTGGACAGCCCCAGCATTTT,CATSTGQGAPGQPQHF,TRBV15,TRBJ1-5,NA,TRBD1
TGTGCCAGTAGCCGGGACATGGCCTACGAGCAGTACTTC,CASSRDMAYEQYF,TRBV19,TRBJ2-7,NA,NA
TGTGCCAGCAGTTTGGGGCGGTATGAGCAGTTCTTC,CASSLGRYEQFF,TRBV28,TRBJ2-1,NA,NA
TGTGCCAGCAGCTCCCGGTGGGACAGAAACACTGAAGCTTTCTTT,CASSSRWDRNTEAFF,TRBV5-4,TRBJ1-1,NA,TRBD1
TGTGCCAGCAGCTCACTCCCGTTGGGACTAGCGGGAGGTATTGGCGATGAGCAGTTCTTC,CASSSLPLGLAGGIGDEQFF,TRBV3-1/TRBV3-2,TRBJ2-1,NA,TRBD2
TGCAGCGCCCCTGGGGGACTAGCATTTGGCAATGAGCAGTTCTTC,CSAPGGLAFGNEQFF,TRBV29-1,TRBJ2-1,NA,TRBD2
TGTGCTGCGGCGACGGATGCTAATTCACCCCTCCACTTT,CAAATDANSPLHF,TRBV19,TRBJ1-6,NA,NA
TGTGCCAGCTCCCCAGGACAGAGAGCTTACGAGCAGTACTTC,CASSPGQRAYEQYF,TRBV18,TRBJ2-7,NA,NA